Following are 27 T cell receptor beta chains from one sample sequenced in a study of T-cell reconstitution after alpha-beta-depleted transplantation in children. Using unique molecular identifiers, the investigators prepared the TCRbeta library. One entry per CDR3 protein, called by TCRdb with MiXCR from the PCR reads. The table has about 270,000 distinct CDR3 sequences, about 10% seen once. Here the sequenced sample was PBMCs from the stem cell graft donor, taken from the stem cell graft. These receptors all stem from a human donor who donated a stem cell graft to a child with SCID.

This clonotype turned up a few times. Written as DNA, the CDR3 is TGCGCCAGCAGCTTGTGGCAGAACAATGAGCAGTTCTTC. Translated: CASSLWQNNEQFF. The rearrangement joins TRBV5-1 to TRBJ2-1, with no clear D. Germline values: CDR1 SGHRS, CDR2 YFSETQ. Trimming removed 1 base at V and 5 bases at J, with 7 bases between. The CDR3 totals 13 residues.

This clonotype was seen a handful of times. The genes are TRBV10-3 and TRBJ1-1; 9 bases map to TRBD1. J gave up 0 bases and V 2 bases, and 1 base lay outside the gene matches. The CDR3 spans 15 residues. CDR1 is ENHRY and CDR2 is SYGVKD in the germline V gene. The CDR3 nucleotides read TGTGCCATCAGTGAGGGGACAGGGATGAACACTGAAGCTTTCTTT. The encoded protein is CAISEGTGMNTEAFF.

DNA for the CDR3: TGTGCCAGCAGTGAGTTTACAGGGGATCCCGGGGAGCTGTTTTTT. This codes for CASSEFTGDPGELFF. The V call is TRBV25-1, the J call TRBJ2-2, with 7 bases that match TRBD1. With V trimmed by 3 bases and J by 6 bases, 7 bases remained unmatched. The V gene's germline CDR1 is MGHDK and CDR2 SYGVNS. The CDR3 is 15 residues long.

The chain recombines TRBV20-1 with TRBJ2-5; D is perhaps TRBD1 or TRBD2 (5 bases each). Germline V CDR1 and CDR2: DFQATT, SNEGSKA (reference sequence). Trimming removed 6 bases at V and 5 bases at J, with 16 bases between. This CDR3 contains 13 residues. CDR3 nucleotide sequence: TGCAGTGCCCCAACCGACAGCGGTGAGACCCAGTACTTC. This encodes CSAPTDSGETQYF.

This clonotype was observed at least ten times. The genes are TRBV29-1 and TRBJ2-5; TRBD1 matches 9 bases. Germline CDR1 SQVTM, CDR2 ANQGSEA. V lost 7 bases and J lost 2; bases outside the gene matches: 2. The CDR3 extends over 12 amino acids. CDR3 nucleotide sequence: TGCAGCGCAGGGACAGGGCAAGAGACCCAGTACTTC. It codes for CSAGTGQETQYF.

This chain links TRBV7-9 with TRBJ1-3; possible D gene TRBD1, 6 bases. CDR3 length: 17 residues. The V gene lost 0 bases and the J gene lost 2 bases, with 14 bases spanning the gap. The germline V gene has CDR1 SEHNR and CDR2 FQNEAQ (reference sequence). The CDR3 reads CASSLALGAGAGNTIYF. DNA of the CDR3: TGTGCCAGCAGCTTAGCGCTGGGGGCGGGAGCTGGAAACACCATATATTTT.

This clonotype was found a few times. The CDR3 region has the DNA TGTGCCAGCAGCGACTACCCAGCGGCGCCTTCCAATGAGCAGTTCTTC. This codes for CASSDYPAAPSNEQFF. The chain employs TRBV3-1 and TRBJ2-1; perhaps TRBD2 as D (5 bases). Germline V gene lookup returns CDR1 LGHDT and CDR2 YNNKEL (reference sequence). The CDR3 totals 16 residues. Trimming stripped 5 bases from V and 6 bases from J, with 20 bases between.

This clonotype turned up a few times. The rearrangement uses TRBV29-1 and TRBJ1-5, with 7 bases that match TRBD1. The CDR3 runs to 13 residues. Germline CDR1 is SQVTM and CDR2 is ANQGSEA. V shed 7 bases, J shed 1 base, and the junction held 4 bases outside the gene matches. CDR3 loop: CSAGQASNQPQHF. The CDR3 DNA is TGCAGCGCCGGACAGGCCAGCAATCAGCCCCAGCATTTT.

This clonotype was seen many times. In nucleotides, the CDR3 is TGCAGTGCTAGAAAGCCCGTAAGGCACAACACTGAAGCTTTCTTT. The encoded protein is CSARKPVRHNTEAFF. V is TRBV20-1 and J is TRBJ1-1; the D is unclear. Germline loops: CDR1 DFQATT, CDR2 SNEGSKA (reference sequence). The CDR3 has 15 residues. V was cut by 2 bases and J by 2 bases, with 15 bases left in between.

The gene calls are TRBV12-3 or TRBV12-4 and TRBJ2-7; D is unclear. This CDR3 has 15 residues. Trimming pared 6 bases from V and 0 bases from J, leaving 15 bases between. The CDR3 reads CASSSGTASSYEQYF. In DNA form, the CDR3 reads TGTGCCAGCAGCTCCGGTACCGCAAGCTCCTACGAGCAGTACTTC.

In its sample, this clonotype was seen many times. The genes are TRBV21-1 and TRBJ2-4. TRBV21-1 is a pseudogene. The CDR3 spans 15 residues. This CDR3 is CASSKVGLGKNIQYF. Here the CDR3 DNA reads TGTGCCAGCAGCAAAGTAGGGTTGGGCAAAAACATTCAGTACTTC.

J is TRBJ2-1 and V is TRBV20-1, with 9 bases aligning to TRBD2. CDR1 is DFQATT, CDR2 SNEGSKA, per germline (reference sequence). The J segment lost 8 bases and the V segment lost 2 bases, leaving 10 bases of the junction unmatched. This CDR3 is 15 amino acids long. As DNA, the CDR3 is TGCAGTGCTAGATCACCGGGACTAGCTCTCGATGAGCAGTTCTTC. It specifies CSARSPGLALDEQFF.

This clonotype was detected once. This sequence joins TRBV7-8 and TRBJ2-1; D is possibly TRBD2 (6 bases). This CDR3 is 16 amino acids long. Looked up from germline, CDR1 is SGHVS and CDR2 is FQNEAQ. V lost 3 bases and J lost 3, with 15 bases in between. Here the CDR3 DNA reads TGTGCCAGCAGCTTCGCGGGGTCGAGTCTCTACAATGAGCAGTTCTTC. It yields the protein CASSFAGSSLYNEQFF.

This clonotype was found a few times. This CDR3 is CASSSLDRTTSGANVLTF. The CDR3, as DNA: TGCGCCAGCAGTTCCTTGGACAGGACGACTTCTGGGGCCAACGTCCTGACTTTC. The chain links TRBV10-2 to TRBJ2-6; 7 positions match TRBD1. The germline gives CDR1 WSHSY, CDR2 SAAADI. J gave up 1 base and V 5 bases, and 11 bases lay outside the gene matches. This CDR3 is 18 amino acids long.

The DNA of the CDR3 is TGTGCCAGCAGGGGACTAGTAGTCTACGAGCAGTACTTC. Translated, it gives CASRGLVVYEQYF. The gene calls are TRBV5-8 and TRBJ2-7; TRBD2 agrees at 8 bases. J lost 3 bases, V lost 5 bases, and 4 bases had no gene match. The CDR3 runs to 13 residues. CDR1 and CDR2 from the germline V gene are SGHTS and YDEGEE.

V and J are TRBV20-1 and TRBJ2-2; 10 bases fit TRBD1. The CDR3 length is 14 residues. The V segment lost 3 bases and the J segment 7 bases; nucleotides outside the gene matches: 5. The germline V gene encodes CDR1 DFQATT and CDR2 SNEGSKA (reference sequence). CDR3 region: CSASRDRGDGELFF. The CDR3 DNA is TGCAGTGCTAGCAGGGACAGGGGAGACGGGGAGCTGTTTTTT.

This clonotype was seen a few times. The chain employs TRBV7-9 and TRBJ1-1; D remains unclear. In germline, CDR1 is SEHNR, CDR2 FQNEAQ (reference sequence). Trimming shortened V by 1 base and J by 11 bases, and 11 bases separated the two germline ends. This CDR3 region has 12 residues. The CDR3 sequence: CASSLEGKGAFF. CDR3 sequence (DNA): TGTGCCAGCAGCTTAGAGGGAAAAGGGGCTTTCTTT.

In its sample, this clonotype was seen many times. CDR3 in amino acids: CASSLQGGTNEKLFF. DNA of the CDR3: TGTGCCAGCAGTCTACAGGGGGGAACTAATGAAAAACTGTTTTTT. V gene TRBV12-3 or TRBV12-4 combines with J gene TRBJ1-4; 8 bases align to TRBD1. This CDR3 is built from 15 residues. Losses at the gene ends were 5 bases for V and 1 base for J; bases not matched to a gene: 3.

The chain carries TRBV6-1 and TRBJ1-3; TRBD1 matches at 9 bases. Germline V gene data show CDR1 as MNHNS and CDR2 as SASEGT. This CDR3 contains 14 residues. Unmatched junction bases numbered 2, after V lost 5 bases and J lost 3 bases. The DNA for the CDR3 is TGTGCCAGCAGTACGACAGGGGGTGGAAACACCATATATTTT. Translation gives CASSTTGGGNTIYF.

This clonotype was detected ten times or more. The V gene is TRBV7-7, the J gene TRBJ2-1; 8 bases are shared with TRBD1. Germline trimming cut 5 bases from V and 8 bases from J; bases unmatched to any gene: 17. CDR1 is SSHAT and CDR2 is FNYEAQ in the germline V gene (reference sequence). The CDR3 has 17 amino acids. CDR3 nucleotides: TGTGCCAGCAGCCCTCGGACAGGGTATGAGGTGATCGATGAGCAGTTCTTC. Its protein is CASSPRTGYEVIDEQFF.

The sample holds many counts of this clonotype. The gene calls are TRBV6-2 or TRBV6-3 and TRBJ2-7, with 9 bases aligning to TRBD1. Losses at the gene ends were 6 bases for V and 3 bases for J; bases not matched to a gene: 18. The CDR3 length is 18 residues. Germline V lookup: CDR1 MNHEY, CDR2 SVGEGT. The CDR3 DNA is TGTGCCAGCAGGGGCAGCTTGACTCGGGACAGGGTATTCTACGAGCAGTACTTC. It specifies CASRGSLTRDRVFYEQYF.

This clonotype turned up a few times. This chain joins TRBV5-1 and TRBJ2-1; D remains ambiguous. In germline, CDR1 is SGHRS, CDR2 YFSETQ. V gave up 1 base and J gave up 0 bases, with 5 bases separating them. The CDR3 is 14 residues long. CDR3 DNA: TGCGCCAGCAGCTTGCCGGACTCCTACAATGAGCAGTTCTTC. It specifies CASSLPDSYNEQFF.

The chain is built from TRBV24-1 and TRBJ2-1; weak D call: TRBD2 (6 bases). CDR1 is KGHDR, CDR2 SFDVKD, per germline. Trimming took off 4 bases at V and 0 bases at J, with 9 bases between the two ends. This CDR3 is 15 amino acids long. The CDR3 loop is CATSEAGSSYNEQFF. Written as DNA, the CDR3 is TGTGCCACCAGTGAGGCGGGGAGCTCCTACAATGAGCAGTTCTTC.

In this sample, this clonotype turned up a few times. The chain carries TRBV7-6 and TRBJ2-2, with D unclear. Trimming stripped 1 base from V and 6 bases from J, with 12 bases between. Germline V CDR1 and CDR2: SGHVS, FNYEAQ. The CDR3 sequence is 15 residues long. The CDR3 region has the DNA TGTGCCAGCAGCTTAGGCCAAGTTAGTGCCGGGGAGCTGTTTTTT. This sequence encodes CASSLGQVSAGELFF.

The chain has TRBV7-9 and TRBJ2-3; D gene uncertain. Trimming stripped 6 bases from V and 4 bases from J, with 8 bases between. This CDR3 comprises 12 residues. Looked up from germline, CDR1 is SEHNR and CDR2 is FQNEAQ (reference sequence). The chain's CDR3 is CASRHKADTQYF. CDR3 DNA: TGTGCCAGCAGGCATAAAGCAGATACGCAGTATTTT.

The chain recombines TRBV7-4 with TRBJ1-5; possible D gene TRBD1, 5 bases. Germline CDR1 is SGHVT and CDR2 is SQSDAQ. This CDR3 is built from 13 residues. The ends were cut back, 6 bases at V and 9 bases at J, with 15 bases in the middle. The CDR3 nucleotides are TGTGCCAGCAGTTCCCCAGGGTTTTCGCCCCAGCATTTT. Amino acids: CASSSPGFSPQHF.

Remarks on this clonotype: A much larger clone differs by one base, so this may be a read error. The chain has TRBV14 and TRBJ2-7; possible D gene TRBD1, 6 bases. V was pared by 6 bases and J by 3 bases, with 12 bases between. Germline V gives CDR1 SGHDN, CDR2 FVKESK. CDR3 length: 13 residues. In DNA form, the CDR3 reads TGTGCCAGCAGTCGGATAGGGGGCTACGAGCAGTACTTC. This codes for CASSRIGGYEQYF.